The 8 T cell receptor beta chains presented below share a single source sample, sequenced in a study of blood T cell repertoires in COVID-19. TCRdb keeps only in-frame clones here, not all; method: immunoSEQ multiplex PCR. The sample has a few hundred thousand clones, 85% to 90% seen once. Sequencing used peripheral blood. The receptors derive from a woman aged 25-40 years with COVID-19, enrolled during active disease.

The genes are TRBV29-1 and TRBJ1-1, with 9 nucleotides matching TRBD1. The junction had 10 bases not matched to a gene; V was cut back by 6 bases and J by 5 bases. This CDR3 contains 14 residues. Germline V gene sequence: CDR1 SQVTM, CDR2 ANQGSEA. The CDR3 nucleotides are TGCAGCGTCCGTCCGACAGGGGGAGAGACTGAAGCTTTCTTT. The encoded protein is CSVRPTGGETEAFF.

The chain joins TRBV3-1 (or the pseudogene TRBV3-2) to TRBJ2-7, with D unresolved. V lost 0 bases and J 5 bases, leaving 8 bases between the germline ends. This CDR3 comprises 13 residues. From germline, CDR1 is LGHDT and CDR2 YNNKEL (reference sequence). CDR3 DNA sequence: TGTGCCAGCAGCCAAGACCCCTTTAACGAGCAGTACTTC. This encodes CASSQDPFNEQYF.

The chain recombines TRBV27 with TRBJ1-1, with D maybe TRBD1 (5 bases). Germline CDR1 MNHEY, CDR2 SMNVEV (reference sequence). The CDR3 runs 13 residues. The V gene lost 7 bases and the J gene lost 7 bases, with 16 bases spanning the gap. The CDR3 nucleotides read TGTGCCAGCATCACGACGGGGGATGATGAAGCTTTCTTT. Amino acids: CASITTGDDEAFF.

The chain carries TRBV6-5 and TRBJ1-4, with D possibly matching TRBD1 (6 bases). V gave up 7 bases and J gave up 5 bases, with 11 bases separating them. The length of the CDR3 is 13 residues. The germline gives CDR1 MNHEY, CDR2 SVGAGI. The CDR3 nucleotides are TGTGCCAGCACGGGACAATTAAATGAAAAACTGTTTTTT. Its protein product is CASTGQLNEKLFF.

In this sample, this clone turned up many times. V gene TRBV6-6 combines with J gene TRBJ2-5; 8 bases match TRBD1. The CDR3 sequence is 18 residues long. Germline assignment: CDR1 MNHNY and CDR2 SVGAGI (reference sequence). J was trimmed by 2 bases and V by 5 bases; bases with no gene match: 16. CDR3 bases: TGTGCCAGCAGTCCTTATTCGGGACAGGTAGCGCGACAAGAGACCCAGTACTTC. Translating gives CASSPYSGQVARQETQYF.

This chain connects TRBV4-2 to TRBJ2-2, with D possibly matching TRBD2 (6 bases). The germline CDR1 and CDR2 sequences are LGHNA and YNFKEQ. There are 15 residues in the CDR3. Trimming pared 3 bases from V and 4 bases from J, leaving 12 bases between. The CDR3 loop reads CASSQTTSSTGELFF. Here the CDR3 DNA reads TGTGCCAGCAGCCAGACGACTAGTTCCACCGGGGAGCTGTTTTTT.

This clone was seen a handful of times. The sample carries other DNA sequences with the same CDR3. The chain joins TRBV7-2 to TRBJ2-2, with D unresolved. Germline V lookup: CDR1 SGHTA, CDR2 FQGNSA. This CDR3 has 12 residues. Between the trimmed V and J ends, which lost 3 bases and 5 bases, there was a span of 4 bases. The CDR3: CASSFSTGELFF. The CDR3 nucleotides read TGTGCCAGCAGCTTTTCAACCGGGGAGCTGTTTTTT.

The chain combines TRBV7-2 with TRBJ1-5, with D maybe TRBD1 (6 bases). V lost 6 bases to trimming and J lost 10 bases, with 16 bases between them. Germline CDR1 and CDR2: SGHTA and FQGNSA. The CDR3 loop spans 13 amino acids. CDR3 amino acids: CASSLGQRGPQHF. The DNA of the CDR3 is TGTGCCAGCAGTTTGGGACAAAGAGGTCCCCAGCATTTT.